The entry below describes one T cell receptor (beta chain). The antigen is unknown. Primers: 60 Vbeta forward and 13 Jbeta reverse. Assay used: immunoSEQ multiplex PCR; TCRdb lists only in-frame clones, some missing. Of 100,000 to 150,000 clones in the sample, around 85% were seen once. The data are from a study of cytomegalovirus exposure and HLA in healthy donors. Findings and limits, study-wide: CMV serostatus alone was available as immune exposure information. A cluster of highly shared sequence variants was likely a sequencing artifact.

V lost 7 bases to trimming and J lost 3 bases, with 16 bases between them. CDR3 length: 15 residues. Germline V CDR1 and CDR2: SNHLY, FYNNEI. This TCR derives from a boy aged 5-17 years in good health and CMV-seronegative. The chain couples TRBV2 to TRBJ2-1; D is perhaps TRBD2 (6 bases). Sequencing was done on a sample of PBMCs. CDR3 protein: CASTPGTDDYNEQFF. The CDR3 DNA reads TGTGCCAGCACTCCCGGGACTGATGACTACAATGAGCAGTTCTTC.